A single TCR beta chain is shown here with its context. Germline CDR1 reads MNHEY; CDR2 reads SVGAGI. Trimming took 5 bases from V and 1 from J, leaving 9 bases between them. The CDR3 contains 14 residues. This entry is derived from a study of blood T cell repertoires in COVID-19. Assay used: immunoSEQ multiplex PCR; TCRdb lists only in-frame clones, some missing. This sample has approximately 200,000 clones, with 75% to 90% found just once. This clonotype was sampled from a woman aged 18-29 years in a cohort exposed to, infected with or recovered from COVID-19 (not recorded which). The V gene is TRBV6-5, the J gene TRBJ1-5; D not resolved. The sequencing sample was made of PBMCs or T cells enriched from blood (not recorded which). The CDR3 DNA reads as TGTGCCAGCAGTATAGGGAGGAGCAATCAGCCCCAGCATTTT. It translates to CASSIGRSNQPQHF.